This T cell receptor (beta chain) was sequenced during a study of OX40 agonist ivuxolimab in advanced cancers. Overall study: One patient with hepatocellular carcinoma and two with cutaneous melanoma, three in all, had partial responses.

Libraries were prepared by immunoSEQ multiplex PCR; TCRdb keeps only in-frame clonotypes and omits some of them. The sample lists 55,000 to 75,000 clones, approximately 90% seen once, with 3% to 4% in the top ten. Regarding the study as a whole: CD4+ and CD8+ T cells in blood underwent clonal expansion by week 6 at 0.1 to 3.0 mg/kg. The study found among the lowest clonal expansion in partial responders at 0.1-3.0 mg/kg.

A note on this clone: Its antigen is unknown.

The CDR3 totals 14 residues. CDR1 is WNHNN, CDR2 SYGVQD, per germline (reference sequence). With 1 base removed from V and 1 base from J, the gap between germline ends came to 8 bases. The chain links TRBV10-1 to TRBJ2-7; unclear D gene. This clonotype originated in an adult with an advanced solid tumor such as melanoma, head and neck, liver or kidney cancer. This sample comprised CD4+ or CD8+ T cells sorted from blood, obtained in a trial of the OX40 agonist ivuxolimab. This CDR3 reads CASSELQKSYEQYF. The CDR3 DNA reads as TGCGCCAGCAGTGAGTTGCAGAAATCCTACGAGCAGTACTTC.